This TCR beta chain was profiled in a study of Ad26.COV2.S vaccination and SARS-CoV-2 variants. Study details: The donor was enrolled in the Ad26.COV2.S arm of the COV1001 trial.

Produced via immunoSEQ multiplex PCR; TCRdb's table is partial and in-frame only. In the table there are around 400,000 clones, approximately 90% of which are singletons. For this clone: Its matching antigen is unknown.

Study outcomes and limitations: The authors reported substantial breadth in spike-specific CD8+ and CD4+ T cell responses after vaccination. Vaccine and placebo recipients had similar non-spike TCR breadth.

V dropped 0 bases and J dropped 9 bases, with 6 bases sitting between them. This CDR3 is built from 12 residues. Per the germline V gene, CDR1 is ENHRY and CDR2 is SYGVKD. Treatment given: over 15 received Ad26.COV2.S at low or high dose, single or two shots; 5 received placebo; per-sample allocation not given. Sample collection was performed on day 63 after the first vaccine or placebo injection. In Boston, the donor was an adult between 18-55 years of age. This material consisted of peripheral blood, taken in a trial of Ad26.COV2.S vaccine versus placebo. The chain joins TRBV10-3 to TRBJ2-1; D gene unclear. The TCR sequence derives from a person between 18 and 60 years old who received the Ad26.COV2.S COVID-19 vaccine or a placebo. CDR3 region: CAISESTGEQFF. CDR3 DNA sequence: TGTGCCATCAGTGAGTCAACCGGTGAGCAGTTCTTC.